The text below deals with one T cell receptor beta chain. TCRdb redid the calling of the RT-PCR reads with MiXCR, one entry per CDR3 protein. The sample lists some 87,000 distinct CDR3 sequences, around 49% occurring once. This sample was taken from a study of patients and donors after allogeneic stem cell transplantation. The CDR3 covers 14 residues. V was trimmed by 3 bases and J by 6 bases, leaving 14 bases between them. Germline-derived CDR1 and CDR2 are MDHEN and SYDVKM. Sequenced material: blood, either unsorted or a sorted T cell fraction (not recorded which). J is TRBJ1-1 and V is TRBV28; D unclear. This clonotype was obtained from a human donor who was either an allogeneic HSCT recipient or a stem cell or donor lymphocyte infusion donor (not recorded which). It is not recorded whose cells these are; they may come from a transplant donor. CDR3 coding DNA: TGTGCCAGCAGTTTTCACCCCGCGCGCCCTGAAGCTTTCTTT. Translated, it gives CASSFHPARPEAFF.